The sequence of this T cell receptor beta chain was determined in a study of T cells in localized non-small cell lung cancer. Generated by immunoSEQ multiplex PCR, the TCRdb table keeps only in-frame clones and is missing some. The data contain roughly 1,700 clones, roughly 30% of them singletons. This clone has a single count. What it binds is unknown. Points from the study as a whole: Higher adjacent-lung clonality was associated with shorter survival. Analysis by sequencing included only one tumor region, so heterogeneity remains possible. The study detected a median approximately 55 of the top 100 tumor clones in adjacent lung.

Germline CDR1 reads SGHRS; CDR2 reads YFSETQ. Deletions cut 7 bases from V and 3 bases from J, with 21 bases between. The CDR3 sequence is 16 residues long. Two independent pathologists confirmed no atypia in lung taken at least 2 cm from tumor. The J gene is TRBJ2-3, the V gene TRBV5-1, with TRBD2 as a possible D gene (5 bases). Sample: normal lung tissue next to the tumor, taken before any cancer treatment. This sequence was found in a woman aged 35-75 years with stage III lung adenocarcinoma. The DNA of the CDR3 is TGCGCCAGCTCCCCGGACCCTAGCTTTGGGACAGATACGCAGTATTTT. Residues: CASSPDPSFGTDTQYF.